This T cell receptor beta chain appears in the sequencing data of a study of cytomegalovirus exposure and HLA in healthy donors. The PCR made use of 60 Vbeta and 13 Jbeta primers. TCRdb's table, derived via immunoSEQ multiplex PCR, lists solely in-frame clones and lacks some. The sample includes 95,000 to 150,000 clones, 75% to 90% of them seen just once. Germline CDR1 and CDR2: SGHDT and YYEEEE. Trimming removed 0 bases at V and 4 bases at J, with 9 bases between. This CDR3 region has 14 residues. This chain connects TRBV5-6 to TRBJ2-3; no clear D. The specimen sequenced was PBMCs. The clonotype comes from a female donor in good health and CMV-seropositive. This CDR3 is CASSLDPSSDTQYF. DNA for the CDR3: TGTGCCAGCAGCTTGGATCCCTCTTCAGATACGCAGTATTTT.